This T cell receptor (beta chain) was captured by sequencing in a study of human T cells and chemical hapten exposure. Study conclusions and caveats: PT1 expanded TCR numbers rose with patch test score.

This clonotype was recorded at least ten times. Its target is not known. One entry per CDR3 protein, called by TCRdb with MiXCR from the RACE reads. The repertoire holds tens of thousands of distinct CDR3 sequences, with about 8.9% as singletons. Time point of the sample: pre-sensitization, week 0. The treatment here: therapeutic diphenylcyclopropenone sensitization with weekly scalp DPC. Whole blood that had not been fractionated was the source of extracted total RNA. The receptor was isolated from a woman in her thirties or forties with alopecia areata. Some clones in this sample may be carry-over from other donors' samples. The source was whole blood, collected in connection with sensitization to the hapten diphenylcyclopropenone (DPC).

As DNA, the CDR3 is TGTGCCAGCAGTAGACTAGCGGGGGACCAAGAGACCCAGTACTTC. Its translation: CASSRLAGDQETQYF. The V call is TRBV6-1, the J call TRBJ2-5, with 12 positions matching TRBD2. The CDR3 runs 15 residues. The ends lost 5 bases at V and 0 bases at J; junction bases unmatched: 1. Germline V gene data show CDR1 as MNHNS and CDR2 as SASEGT.